One T cell receptor (beta chain) is described in this entry. Its target is unknown. This was the immunoSEQ v4 assay. Here immunoSEQ multiplex PCR was the method, and the copy in TCRdb shows in-frame clones only, minus some. Here the sample spans fewer than 750 clones, over 65% being singletons. Placentae with high-grade villitis of unknown etiology numbered some ten. This record belongs to a study of T cells in placental villitis. The CDR3 runs 17 residues. Germline V gives CDR1 MNHEY, CDR2 SMNVEV (reference sequence). With V trimmed by 3 bases and J by 4 bases, 11 bases remained unmatched. Study outcomes and limitations: Villitis of unknown etiology showed control-like CMV-specific clone frequencies, about 0.00094 versus 0.012 in CMV. Small decidual contamination means some T cells, especially in controls, may be decidual. Villitis of unknown etiology placentae had higher clonality than controls, median roughly 0.057 versus 0.006. This bulk method cannot assign sequences to subsets or to mother or fetus.

The genes are TRBV27 and TRBJ2-3; 9 bases match TRBD2. Source material: placental tissue containing maternal and fetal cells. The clonotype originates from a human patient with villitis of unknown etiology; the placental T cells may come from both mother and fetus. CDR3 sequence: CASSLGLISGSADTQYF. Written as DNA, the CDR3 is TGTGCCAGCAGTTTGGGACTAATTAGCGGGAGCGCAGATACGCAGTATTTT.